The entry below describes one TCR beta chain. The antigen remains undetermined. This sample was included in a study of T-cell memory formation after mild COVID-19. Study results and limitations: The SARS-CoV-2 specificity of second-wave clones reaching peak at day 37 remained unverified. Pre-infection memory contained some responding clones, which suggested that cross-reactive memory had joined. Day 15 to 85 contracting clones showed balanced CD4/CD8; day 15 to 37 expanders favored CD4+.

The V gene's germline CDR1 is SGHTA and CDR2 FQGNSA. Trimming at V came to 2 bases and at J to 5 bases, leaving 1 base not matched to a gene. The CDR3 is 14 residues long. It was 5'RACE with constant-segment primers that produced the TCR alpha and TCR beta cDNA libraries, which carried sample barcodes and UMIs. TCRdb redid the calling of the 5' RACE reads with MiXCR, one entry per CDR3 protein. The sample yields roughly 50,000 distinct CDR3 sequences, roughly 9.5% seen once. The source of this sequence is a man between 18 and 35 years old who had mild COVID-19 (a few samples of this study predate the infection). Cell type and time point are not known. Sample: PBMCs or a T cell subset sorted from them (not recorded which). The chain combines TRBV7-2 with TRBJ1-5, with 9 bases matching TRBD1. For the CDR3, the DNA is TGTGCCAGCAGCTTATGGACAGGGGATCAGCCCCAGCATTTT. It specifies CASSLWTGDQPQHF.